What follows are 6 T cell receptor beta chains derived from one specimen sequenced in a study of cytomegalovirus exposure and HLA in healthy donors (dated by TCRdb to 2015 to 2018). The library came from the immunoSEQ multiplex PCR assay. For the multiplex PCR, a mixture combining 60 forward primers for TCR Vbeta segments and 13 reverse primers for TCR Jbeta segments was used. Entries here come from immuneACCESS through TCRdb and include only in-frame sequences with V and J called. Some clones fail to appear in such tables; in the studies checked, an unresolved V gene covers under half of the shortfall, and the cause of the remainder is unknown. This sample is represented by approximately 160,000 clones; roughly 84% of them were singletons. The ten largest clones capture about 0.37% of the sample. The sequenced sample was PBMCs. The receptor source for this set is a boy aged 2 to 9 in good health and CMV-seronegative.

On this clone: At one of its ends the junction is not consistent with the germline gene, which may arise from a read error. This CDR3 reads CASSVDRARGYTF. CDR3 sequence (DNA): TGTGCCAGTAGTGTAGACCGCGCGAGAGGCTACACCTTC. The chain combines TRBV19 with TRBJ1-2, with D unclear. The germline V gene has CDR1 LNHDA and CDR2 SQIVND (reference sequence). The CDR3 runs to 13 residues. Variable domain in full (rest from reference TRBV19 and TRBJ1-2): DGGITQSPKYLFRKEGQNVTLSCEQNLNHDAMYWYRQDPGQGLRLIYYSQIVNDFQKGDIAEGYSVSREKKESFPLTVTSAQKNPTAFYLCASSVDRARGYTFGSGTRLTVV.

The V and J genes are TRBV9 and TRBJ1-2; D call uncertain. Germline V gene sequence: CDR1 SGDLS, CDR2 YYNGEE. The CDR3 contains 16 residues. V was cut by 0 bases and J by 8 bases, with 20 bases left in between. The CDR3, as DNA: TGTGCCAGCAGCGTAGCGATGGCAGGTGACTGGGAGGGCTACACCTTC. Translated: CASSVAMAGDWEGYTF.

This clone has a handful of counts. Other nucleotide sequences in the sample specify the same CDR3. CDR3 nucleotide sequence: TGTGCCAGCAGCTTGATCACAGGAGAAGCTTTCTTT. It codes for CASSLITGEAFF. This chain joins TRBV5-6 and TRBJ1-1; tentative D call: TRBD1 (5 bases). The CDR3 covers 12 residues. Trimming took off 1 base at V and 8 bases at J, with 9 bases between the two ends. CDR1 and CDR2 (germline): SGHDT, YYEEEE.

This sequence joins TRBV6-1 and TRBJ2-5, with a tentative D call TRBD1 (6 bases). The germline V gene encodes CDR1 MNHNS and CDR2 SASEGT. This CDR3 comprises 14 residues. Trimming took 4 bases from V and 4 from J, leaving 13 bases between them. In DNA, the CDR3 is TGTGCCAGCAGTGCCACAGGGATTCGAGAGACCCAGTACTTC. It is translated as CASSATGIRETQYF.

The chain has TRBV10-1 and TRBJ2-3, with 9 bases fitting TRBD2. The CDR3 loop spans 15 amino acids. With 6 bases clipped from V and 7 bases from J, the junction kept 11 bases outside the gene matches. CDR1 and CDR2 from the germline V gene are WNHNN and SYGVQD (reference sequence). CDR3 protein: CASSPGLASVNTQYF. The CDR3 bases are TGCGCCAGCAGCCCTGGACTAGCGTCAGTAAATACGCAGTATTTT.

The chain recombines TRBV9 with TRBJ1-1; unclear D gene. Germline-derived CDR1 and CDR2 are SGDLS and YYNGEE. The CDR3 length is 12 residues. Trimming shortened V by 0 bases and J by 8 bases, and 8 bases separated the two germline ends. This CDR3 is CASSVGGREAFF. The CDR3 DNA reads as TGTGCCAGCAGCGTAGGCGGGAGAGAAGCTTTCTTT.